The 29 T cell receptor beta chains in this list originate from one sample, sequenced in a study of blood T cell repertoires in COVID-19. Sequencing was performed with immunoSEQ multiplex PCR; in TCRdb, only in-frame clones are kept and a portion is missing. The profile shows 150,000 to 160,000 clones, 75% to 90% of them singletons. Sequenced sample: peripheral blood. The receptors were sampled from a woman between 40 and 55 years old with acute or convalescent COVID-19.

CDR3 amino acids: CASSRLDLASNTGELFF. The CDR3 DNA follows: TGTGCCAGCTCACGATTGGACCTAGCGTCGAACACCGGGGAGCTGTTTTTT. The rearrangement uses TRBV18 and TRBJ2-2, with D maybe TRBD2 (6 bases). V was trimmed by 4 bases and J by 0 bases, leaving 15 bases between them. The V gene's germline CDR1 is KGHSH and CDR2 LQKENI. This CDR3 is 17 amino acids long.

The CDR3 sequence is CASSLDMVSEQYF. The DNA of the CDR3 is TGTGCCAGCAGCCTGGACATGGTTTCCGAGCAGTACTTC. The V and J genes are TRBV14 and TRBJ2-7, with a possible D match to TRBD1 (5 bases). Germline V gene data show CDR1 as SGHDN and CDR2 as FVKESK. V dropped 4 bases and J dropped 6 bases, with 13 bases sitting between them. This CDR3 has 13 amino acids.

V gene TRBV24-1 combines with J gene TRBJ2-1; TRBD2 agrees at 12 bases. The CDR3 sequence is 19 residues long. The V gene end was trimmed by 4 bases and the J gene end by 4 bases; junction bases not matched to a gene: 13. Germline CDR1 reads KGHDR; CDR2 reads SFDVKD. CDR3 sequence: CATSDRGLAGDSPYNEQFF. The CDR3 DNA sequence: TGTGCCACCAGTGACCGGGGACTAGCGGGCGACAGTCCATACAATGAGCAGTTCTTC.

The CDR3 DNA reads as TGTGCCACCAGTGAAGAACAGGGGGCGGGCAATCAGCCCCAGCATTTT. The encoded protein is CATSEEQGAGNQPQHF. The chain uses TRBV24-1 and TRBJ1-5; 9 bases line up with TRBD1. The trim removed 4 bases at V and 2 bases at J, leaving 5 bases unmatched. The CDR3 contains 16 residues. Germline CDR1 KGHDR, CDR2 SFDVKD.

This chain connects TRBV4-2 to TRBJ1-1; 9 positions agree with TRBD1. V lost 0 bases to trimming and J lost 6 bases; unmatched junction nucleotides: 2. The CDR3 extends over 14 amino acids. The germline gives CDR1 LGHNA, CDR2 YNFKEQ. Here the CDR3 reads CASSQDGDRAEAFF. In DNA form, the CDR3 reads TGTGCCAGCAGCCAAGATGGGGACAGGGCTGAAGCTTTCTTT.

The genes are TRBV6-1 and TRBJ1-1, with D tentatively TRBD1 (6 bases). Between the trimmed V and J ends, which lost 3 bases and 6 bases, there was a span of 29 bases. Germline assignment: CDR1 MNHNS and CDR2 SASEGT. This CDR3 has 19 amino acids. The CDR3 region has the DNA TGTGCCAGCAGTGACTATCGCCGGGAAACAGGGAAGAATGGCGCTGAAGCTTTCTTT. Encoded protein: CASSDYRRETGKNGAEAFF.

The CDR3, as DNA: TGTGCCAGCAGCTTAGGCGACAAGTATCCCTACAATGAGCAGTTCTTC. Translation gives CASSLGDKYPYNEQFF. The rearrangement joins TRBV7-6 to TRBJ2-1; D is undetermined. This CDR3 is built from 16 residues. With 1 base removed from V and 2 bases from J, the gap between germline ends came to 12 bases. CDR1 SGHVS and CDR2 FNYEAQ come from the germline V gene.

This chain joins TRBV19 and TRBJ1-6; 8 bases line up with TRBD1. The CDR3 runs to 15 residues. Trimming cost V 7 bases and J 7 bases; bases outside gene matches: 9. Germline V CDR1 and CDR2: LNHDA, SQIVND (reference sequence). The CDR3 is CASNPDRARNSPLHF. CDR3 in DNA: TGTGCCAGTAACCCGGACAGGGCGAGAAATTCACCCCTCCACTTT.

This clone came up a few times. This CDR3 is also generated by other DNA sequences in the sample. The V and J genes are TRBV6-5 and TRBJ2-1, with D unclear. V was pared by 7 bases and J by 6 bases, with 4 bases between. This CDR3 region has 10 residues. Per germline, CDR1 MNHEY and CDR2 SVGAGI. The CDR3 reads CASNSNEQFF. The CDR3 DNA is TGTGCCAGCAACTCCAATGAGCAGTTCTTC.

The CDR3 DNA is TGTGCCAGCAGTTTTGCGCGTTCCTACGAGCAGTACTTC. Translation: CASSFARSYEQYF. V usage is TRBV12-3 or TRBV12-4 and J usage is TRBJ2-7; D is unresolved. The CDR3 is 13 residues long. The V gene lost 3 bases and the J gene lost 1 base, with 7 bases spanning the gap.

This chain uses TRBV12-5 with TRBJ2-2, with TRBD2 matching over 8 bases. This CDR3 comprises 16 residues. In germline, CDR1 is LGHNT, CDR2 FRNRAP. V lost 5 bases to trimming and J lost 8 bases; unmatched junction nucleotides: 13. The CDR3 DNA is TGTGCTAGTGGTATCCGCCCTAGCGGGTCCGGTGGGGAGCTGTTTTTT. As protein: CASGIRPSGSGGELFF.

As DNA, the CDR3 is TGTGCCAGCAGCCCACAGGATAGCGGGGGGGCAAACTACAATGAGCAGTTCTTC. It yields the protein CASSPQDSGGANYNEQFF. The chain recombines TRBV4-2 with TRBJ2-1, with 11 bases identical to TRBD2. Germline CDR1 is LGHNA and CDR2 is YNFKEQ. The V gene end was trimmed by 4 bases and the J gene end by 3 bases; junction bases not matched to a gene: 11. The CDR3 sequence is 18 residues long.

The chain couples TRBV9 to TRBJ2-7, with a weak D call TRBD2 (7 bases). V lost 3 bases to trimming and J lost 3 bases, with 13 bases between them. Germline V gene lookup returns CDR1 SGDLS and CDR2 YYNGEE. CDR3 length equals 14 residues. This CDR3 reads CASSETAGHYEQYF. In DNA form, the CDR3 reads TGTGCCAGCAGCGAAACAGCGGGACACTACGAGCAGTACTTC. Complete variable domain (other parts from reference TRBV9 and TRBJ2-7): DSGVTQTPKHLITATGQRVTLRCSPRSGDLSVYWYQQSLDQGLQFLIQYYNGEERAKGNILERFSAQQFPDLHSELNLSSLELGDSALYFCASSETAGHYEQYFGPGTRLTVT.

The chain has TRBV5-1 and TRBJ1-4, with TRBD1 as a possible D gene (6 bases). In germline, CDR1 is SGHRS, CDR2 YFSETQ. The CDR3 consists of 15 residues. Trimming stripped 1 base from V and 8 bases from J, with 15 bases between. The CDR3 here is CASSLSPGDYEKLFF. The CDR3 DNA follows: TGCGCCAGCAGCTTGTCTCCAGGGGATTACGAAAAACTGTTTTTT.

The V and J genes are TRBV3-1 (or the pseudogene TRBV3-2) and TRBJ1-2, with 9 positions matching TRBD1. This CDR3 is built from 14 residues. Looked up from germline, CDR1 is LGHDT and CDR2 is YNNKEL (reference sequence). V was pared by 1 base and J by 4 bases, with 1 base of the junction left unmatched. CDR3 amino acids: CASSQGQGGYGYTF. DNA for the CDR3: TGTGCCAGCAGCCAAGGACAGGGGGGCTATGGCTACACCTTC.

The chain couples TRBV3-1 (or the pseudogene TRBV3-2) to TRBJ2-3, with TRBD2 identical over 7 bases. V shed 4 bases and J 2 bases; nucleotides not matched to a gene: 3. The CDR3 is 14 residues long. CDR1 and CDR2 from the germline V gene are LGHDT and YNNKEL (reference sequence). As DNA, the CDR3 is TGTGCCAGCAGCCTCGGGACTAACACAGATACGCAGTATTTT. This gives the protein CASSLGTNTDTQYF.

The rearrangement joins TRBV7-9 to TRBJ2-5; the match to TRBD1 covers 8 bases. This CDR3 contains 15 residues. Germline assignment: CDR1 SEHNR and CDR2 FQNEAQ (reference sequence). With 2 bases clipped from V and 7 bases from J, the junction kept 9 bases outside the gene matches. CDR3 residues: CASSLTTGDLGTQYF. The DNA of the CDR3 is TGTGCCAGCAGCTTAACGACAGGGGACCTTGGGACCCAGTACTTC.

The chain is built from TRBV11-3 and TRBJ2-7; a weak D match, TRBD2 (5 bases). With 5 bases removed from V and 4 bases from J, the gap between germline ends came to 9 bases. This CDR3 has 12 amino acids. Germline CDR1 and CDR2: SGHNT and YENEEA. CDR3 protein: CASSRGKYEQYF. Written as DNA, the CDR3 is TGTGCCAGCAGCCGGGGAAAATACGAGCAGTACTTC.

This rearrangement joins TRBV6-5 to TRBJ2-1, with TRBD1 identical over 7 bases. CDR3 length equals 13 residues. The V gene's germline CDR1 is MNHEY and CDR2 SVGAGI. V dropped 6 bases and J dropped 7; count of bases not matched to a gene: 6. The CDR3 DNA follows: TGTGCCAGCAGCCTATTCAGGGGGAATGAGCAGTTCTTC. It is translated as CASSLFRGNEQFF.

The chain uses TRBV7-3 and TRBJ2-7; a possible D gene is TRBD2 (6 bases). CDR1 is SGHTA, CDR2 FQGTGA, per germline. The CDR3 totals 13 residues. The germline V and J ends were trimmed by 2 bases and 5 bases, with 10 bases remaining between them. The CDR3 reads CASSLGPGDEQYF. As DNA, the CDR3 is TGTGCCAGCAGCTTAGGGCCGGGAGACGAGCAGTACTTC.

J is TRBJ1-1 and V is TRBV18; 8 nucleotides line up with TRBD1. CDR3 length: 15 residues. In germline, CDR1 is KGHSH, CDR2 LQKENI. The V and J ends lost 2 bases and 2 bases, in that order; junction bases with no gene match: 4. CDR3 in amino acids: CASSPTTGVNTEAFF. In nucleotides, the CDR3 is TGTGCCAGCTCACCAACGACAGGGGTTAACACTGAAGCTTTCTTT.

This clone was found once. This CDR3 reads CASSDGGTGNEKLFF. CDR3 nucleotide sequence: TGTGCCAGCAGCGACGGAGGGACAGGGAATGAAAAACTGTTTTTT. The chain recombines TRBV9 with TRBJ1-4; 9 positions agree with TRBD1. The germline CDR1 and CDR2 sequences are SGDLS and YYNGEE. J was trimmed by 5 bases and V by 3 bases; bases with no gene match: 5. This CDR3 has 15 residues.

The chain couples TRBV6-2 or TRBV6-3 to TRBJ2-3, with a tentative D call TRBD1 (5 bases). CDR1 and CDR2 from the germline V gene are MNHEY and SVGEGT. This CDR3 contains 15 residues. The V gene lost 3 bases and the J gene lost 0 bases, with 10 bases spanning the gap. CDR3 nucleotide sequence: TGTGCCAGCAGTTATAATACAGGCAGCACAGATACGCAGTATTTT. Its protein is CASSYNTGSTDTQYF.

The V and J genes are TRBV4-1 and TRBJ2-7, with TRBD1 identical over 7 bases. Germline V CDR1 and CDR2: MGHRA, YSYEKL. The V gene end was trimmed by 1 base and the J gene end by 3 bases; junction bases not matched to a gene: 6. The CDR3 is made up of 15 amino acids. The CDR3: CASSQGPTGNYEQYF. DNA for the CDR3: TGCGCCAGCAGCCAAGGACCGACAGGGAACTACGAGCAGTACTTC.

The V and J genes are TRBV27 and TRBJ2-7, with TRBD1 matching over 7 bases. CDR3 length: 12 residues. V lost 1 base and J lost 9; bases outside the gene matches: 3. Germline V CDR1 and CDR2: MNHEY, SMNVEV (reference sequence). For the CDR3, the DNA is TGTGCCAGCAGTTTATACAGGGGAGTGCAGTACTTC. This codes for CASSLYRGVQYF.

This chain connects TRBV11-3 to TRBJ2-5; unclear D gene. This CDR3 spans 11 amino acids. Germline V gene data show CDR1 as SGHNT and CDR2 as YENEEA. Trimming took 3 bases from V and 4 from J, leaving 3 bases between them. Here the CDR3 reads CASSFGETQYF. The DNA for the CDR3 is TGTGCCAGCAGCTTCGGAGAGACCCAGTACTTC.

The chain is built from TRBV9 and TRBJ1-1, with D possibly TRBD1 on 5 matching bases. CDR3 length equals 14 residues. V gave up 4 bases and J gave up 2 bases, with 12 bases separating them. Germline V gene data show CDR1 as SGDLS and CDR2 as YYNGEE. The CDR3 protein is CASSPTTDNTEAFF. CDR3 DNA sequence: TGTGCCAGCAGCCCAACGACAGACAACACTGAAGCTTTCTTT.

The chain is built from TRBV9 and TRBJ2-5, with a weak D call TRBD2 (5 bases). Germline loops: CDR1 SGDLS, CDR2 YYNGEE. CDR3 length: 13 amino acids. V was clipped by 4 bases and J by 3 bases, with 10 bases between them. As DNA, the CDR3 is TGTGCCAGCAGCAGAGGGCCCGAAGAGACCCAGTACTTC. It codes for CASSRGPEETQYF.

The V call is TRBV3-1 (or the pseudogene TRBV3-2), the J call TRBJ2-1; D uncertain. Trimming took 2 bases from V and 8 from J, leaving 7 bases between them. CDR3 length: 12 amino acids. The germline V gene has CDR1 LGHDT and CDR2 YNNKEL (reference sequence). CDR3 bases: TGTGCCAGCAGCCAATGGCTTTATGAGCAGTTCTTC. Translation gives CASSQWLYEQFF.